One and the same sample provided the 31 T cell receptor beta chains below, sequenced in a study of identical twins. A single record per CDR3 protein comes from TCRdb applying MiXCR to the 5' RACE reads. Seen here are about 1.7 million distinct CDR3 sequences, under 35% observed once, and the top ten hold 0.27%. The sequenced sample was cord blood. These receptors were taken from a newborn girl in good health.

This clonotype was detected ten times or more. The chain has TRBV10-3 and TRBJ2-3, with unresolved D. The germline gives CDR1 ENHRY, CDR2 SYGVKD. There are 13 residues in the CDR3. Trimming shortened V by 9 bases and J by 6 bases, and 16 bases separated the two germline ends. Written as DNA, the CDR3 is TGTGCCATTAGAACCCCCGGTTTGGATACGCAGTATTTT. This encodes CAIRTPGLDTQYF.

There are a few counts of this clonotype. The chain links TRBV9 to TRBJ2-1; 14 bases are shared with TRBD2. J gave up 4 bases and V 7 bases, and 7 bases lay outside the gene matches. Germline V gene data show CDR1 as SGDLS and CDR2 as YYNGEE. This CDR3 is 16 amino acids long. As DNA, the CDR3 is TGTGCCAGCGGACTAGCGGGAGGCCTAAATTACAATGAGCAGTTCTTC. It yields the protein CASGLAGGLNYNEQFF.

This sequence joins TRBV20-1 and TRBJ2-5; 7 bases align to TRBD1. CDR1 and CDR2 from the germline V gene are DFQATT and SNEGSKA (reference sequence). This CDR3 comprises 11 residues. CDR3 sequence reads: CTGQVQETQYF. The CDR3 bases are TGCACCGGACAGGTCCAAGAGACCCAGTACTTC.

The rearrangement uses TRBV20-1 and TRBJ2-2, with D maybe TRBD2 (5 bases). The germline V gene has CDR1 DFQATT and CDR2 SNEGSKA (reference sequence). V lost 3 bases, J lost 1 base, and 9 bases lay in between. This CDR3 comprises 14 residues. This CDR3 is CSARRGKNTGELFF. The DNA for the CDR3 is TGCAGTGCTAGGCGAGGGAAGAACACCGGGGAGCTGTTTTTT.

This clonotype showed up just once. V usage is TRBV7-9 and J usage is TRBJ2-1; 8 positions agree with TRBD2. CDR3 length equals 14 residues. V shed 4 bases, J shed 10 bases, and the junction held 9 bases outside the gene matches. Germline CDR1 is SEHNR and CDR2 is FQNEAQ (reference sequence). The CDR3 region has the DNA TGTGCCAGCAGCTCCGGGACTAGTTTTTCGGAGCAGTTCTTC. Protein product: CASSSGTSFSEQFF.

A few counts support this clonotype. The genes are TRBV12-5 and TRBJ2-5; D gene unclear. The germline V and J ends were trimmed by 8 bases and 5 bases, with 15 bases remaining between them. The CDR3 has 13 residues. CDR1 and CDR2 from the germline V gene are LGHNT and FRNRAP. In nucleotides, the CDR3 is TGTGCTAGTCGCAAGGGCCCTCTGGAGACCCAGTACTTC. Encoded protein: CASRKGPLETQYF. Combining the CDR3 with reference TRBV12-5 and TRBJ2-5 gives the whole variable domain DARVTQTPRHKVTEMGQEVTMRCQPILGHNTVFWYRQTMMQGLELLAYFRNRAPLDDSGMPKDRFSAEMPDATLATLKIQPSEPRDSAVYFCASRKGPLETQYFGPGTRLLVL.

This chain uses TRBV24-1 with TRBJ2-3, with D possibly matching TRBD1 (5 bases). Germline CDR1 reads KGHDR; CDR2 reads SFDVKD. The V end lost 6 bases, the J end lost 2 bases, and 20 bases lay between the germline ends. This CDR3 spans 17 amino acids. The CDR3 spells CATSPSRAGLNTDTQYF. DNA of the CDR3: TGTGCCACCAGTCCGTCCCGGGCAGGGCTGAACACAGATACGCAGTATTTT.

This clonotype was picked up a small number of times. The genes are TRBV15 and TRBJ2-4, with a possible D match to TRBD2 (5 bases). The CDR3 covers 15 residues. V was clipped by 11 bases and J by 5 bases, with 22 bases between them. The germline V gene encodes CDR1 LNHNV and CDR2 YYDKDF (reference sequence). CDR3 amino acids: CACRDYGVVENIQYF. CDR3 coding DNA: TGTGCCTGCAGAGACTACGGGGTGGTGGAAAACATTCAGTACTTC.

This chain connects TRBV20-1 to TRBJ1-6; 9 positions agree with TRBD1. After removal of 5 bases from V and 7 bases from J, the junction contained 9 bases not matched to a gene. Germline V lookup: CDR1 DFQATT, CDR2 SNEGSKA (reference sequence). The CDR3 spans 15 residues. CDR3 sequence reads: CSAARFDRGNSPLHF. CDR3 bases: TGCAGTGCTGCGCGATTTGACAGGGGGAATTCACCCCTCCACTTT.

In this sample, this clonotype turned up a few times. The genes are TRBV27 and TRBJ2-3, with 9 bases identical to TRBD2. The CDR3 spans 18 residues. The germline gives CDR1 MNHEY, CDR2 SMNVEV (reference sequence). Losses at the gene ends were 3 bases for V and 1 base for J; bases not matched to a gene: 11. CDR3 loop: CASSFQTSGAGGTDTQYF. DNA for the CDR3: TGTGCCAGCAGTTTCCAGACTAGCGGAGCTGGGGGCACAGATACGCAGTATTTT.

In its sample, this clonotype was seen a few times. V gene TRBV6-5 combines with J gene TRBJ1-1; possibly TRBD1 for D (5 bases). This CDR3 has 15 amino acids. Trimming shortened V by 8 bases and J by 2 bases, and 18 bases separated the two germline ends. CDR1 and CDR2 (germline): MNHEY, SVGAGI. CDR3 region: CASYRLKGTNTEAFF. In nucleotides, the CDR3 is TGTGCCAGCTACCGCCTAAAGGGGACCAACACTGAAGCTTTCTTT.

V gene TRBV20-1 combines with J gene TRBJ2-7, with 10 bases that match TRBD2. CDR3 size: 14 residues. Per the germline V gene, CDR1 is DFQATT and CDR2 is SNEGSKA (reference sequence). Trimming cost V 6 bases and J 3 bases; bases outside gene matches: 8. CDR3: CSAWRTSGNYEQYF. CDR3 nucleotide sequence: TGCAGTGCCTGGCGGACTAGCGGAAACTACGAGCAGTACTTC.

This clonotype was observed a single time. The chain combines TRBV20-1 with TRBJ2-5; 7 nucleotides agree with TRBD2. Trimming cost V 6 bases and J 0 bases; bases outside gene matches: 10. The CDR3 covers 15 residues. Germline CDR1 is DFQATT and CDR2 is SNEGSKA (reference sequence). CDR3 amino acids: CSALPGGRYQETQYF. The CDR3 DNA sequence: TGCAGTGCCCTTCCGGGAGGTCGGTACCAAGAGACCCAGTACTTC.

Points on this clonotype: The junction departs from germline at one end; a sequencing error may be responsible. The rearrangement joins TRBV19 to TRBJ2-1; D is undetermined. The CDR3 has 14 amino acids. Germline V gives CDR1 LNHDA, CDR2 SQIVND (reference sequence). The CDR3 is CACSKREAFNEQFF. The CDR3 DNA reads TGTGCCTGTAGTAAGAGAGAGGCCTTCAATGAGCAGTTCTTC.

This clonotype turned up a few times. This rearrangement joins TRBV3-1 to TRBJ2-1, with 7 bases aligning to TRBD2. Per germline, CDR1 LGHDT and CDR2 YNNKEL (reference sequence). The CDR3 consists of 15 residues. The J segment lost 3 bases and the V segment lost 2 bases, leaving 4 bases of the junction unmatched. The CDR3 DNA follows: TGTGCCAGCAGCCAAAAAAGGGACTACTACAATGAGCAGTTCTTC. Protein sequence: CASSQKRDYYNEQFF.

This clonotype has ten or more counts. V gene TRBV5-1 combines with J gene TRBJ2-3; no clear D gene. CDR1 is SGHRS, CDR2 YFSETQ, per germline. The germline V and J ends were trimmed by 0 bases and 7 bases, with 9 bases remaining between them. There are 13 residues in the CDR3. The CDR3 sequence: CASSLDGENTQYF. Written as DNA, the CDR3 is TGCGCCAGCAGCTTGGATGGGGAAAATACGCAGTATTTT. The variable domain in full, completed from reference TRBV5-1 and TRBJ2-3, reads KAGVTQTPRYLIKTRGQQVTLSCSPISGHRSVSWYQQTPGQGLQFLFEYFSETQRNKGNFPGRFSGRQFSNSRSEMNVSTLELGDSALYLCASSLDGENTQYFGPGTRLTVL.

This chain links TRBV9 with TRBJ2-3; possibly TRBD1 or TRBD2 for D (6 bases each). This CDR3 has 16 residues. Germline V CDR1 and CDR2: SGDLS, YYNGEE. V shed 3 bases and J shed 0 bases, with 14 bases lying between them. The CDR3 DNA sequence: TGTGCCAGCAGCGGACCCTCGGGGGCGAGCACAGATACGCAGTATTTT. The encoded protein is CASSGPSGASTDTQYF.

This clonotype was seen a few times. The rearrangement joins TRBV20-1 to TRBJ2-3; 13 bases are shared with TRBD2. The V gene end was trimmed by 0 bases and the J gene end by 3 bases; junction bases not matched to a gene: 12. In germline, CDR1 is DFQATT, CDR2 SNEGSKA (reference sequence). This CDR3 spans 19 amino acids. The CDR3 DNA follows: TGCAGTGCTAGAGATCCCCTCGGACTAGCGGGGGCGGGAACAGATACGCAGTATTTT. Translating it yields CSARDPLGLAGAGTDTQYF.

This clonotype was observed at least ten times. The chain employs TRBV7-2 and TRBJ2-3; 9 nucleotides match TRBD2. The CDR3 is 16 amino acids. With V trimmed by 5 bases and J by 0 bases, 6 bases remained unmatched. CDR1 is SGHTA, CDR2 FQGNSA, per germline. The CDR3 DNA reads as TGTGCCAGCAGCCGCCGACTAGCGGTGAGCACAGATACGCAGTATTTT. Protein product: CASSRRLAVSTDTQYF.

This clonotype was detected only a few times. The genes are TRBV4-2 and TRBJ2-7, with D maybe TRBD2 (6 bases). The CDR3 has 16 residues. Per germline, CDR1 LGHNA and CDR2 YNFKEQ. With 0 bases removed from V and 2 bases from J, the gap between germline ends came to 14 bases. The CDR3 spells CASSQDGGIYTYEQYF. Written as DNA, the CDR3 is TGTGCCAGCAGCCAAGATGGGGGGATTTACACCTACGAGCAGTACTTC.

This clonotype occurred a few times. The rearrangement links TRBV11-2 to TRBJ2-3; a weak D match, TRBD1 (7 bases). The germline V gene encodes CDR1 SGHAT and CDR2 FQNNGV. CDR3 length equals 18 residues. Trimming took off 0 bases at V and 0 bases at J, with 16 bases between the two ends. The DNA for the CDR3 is TGTGCCAGCAGCTTAGATCGGGGGACAGCCAGGAGCACAGATACGCAGTATTTT. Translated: CASSLDRGTARSTDTQYF.

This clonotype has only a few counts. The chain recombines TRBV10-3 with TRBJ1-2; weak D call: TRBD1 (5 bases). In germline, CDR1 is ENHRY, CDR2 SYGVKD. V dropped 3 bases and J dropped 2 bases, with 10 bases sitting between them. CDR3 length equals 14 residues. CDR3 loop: CAISDLRDNYGYTF. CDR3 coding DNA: TGTGCCATCAGTGATCTCCGGGACAACTATGGCTACACCTTC.

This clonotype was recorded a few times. CDR3 DNA: TGTGCCAGCAGGTCGACGACCGGCAAGTATGGCTACACCTTC. Protein sequence: CASRSTTGKYGYTF. The rearrangement uses TRBV12-3 or TRBV12-4 and TRBJ1-2; D remains unclear. V was clipped by 6 bases and J by 5 bases, with 16 bases between them. The CDR3 runs 14 residues.

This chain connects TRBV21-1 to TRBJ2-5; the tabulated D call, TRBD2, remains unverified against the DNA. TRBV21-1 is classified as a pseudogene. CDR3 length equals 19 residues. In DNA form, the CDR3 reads TGTGCCAGCAGCAAAGAGGGAGGACTAGCGGGATTCTCCTACAATGAGCAGTACTTC. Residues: CASSKEGGLAGFSYNEQYF.

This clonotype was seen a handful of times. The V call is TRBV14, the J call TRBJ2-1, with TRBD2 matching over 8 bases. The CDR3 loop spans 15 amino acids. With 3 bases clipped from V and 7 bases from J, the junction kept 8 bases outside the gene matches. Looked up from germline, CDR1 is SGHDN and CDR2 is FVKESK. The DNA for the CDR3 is TGTGCCAGCAGCCAGACAGCGGGGGTAGGGAATGAGCAGTTCTTC. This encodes CASSQTAGVGNEQFF.

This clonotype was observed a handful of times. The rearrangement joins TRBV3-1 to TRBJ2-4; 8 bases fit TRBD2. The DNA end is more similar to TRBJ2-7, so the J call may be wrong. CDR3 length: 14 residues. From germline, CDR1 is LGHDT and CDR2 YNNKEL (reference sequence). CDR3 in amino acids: CASSQWRGEYEQYF. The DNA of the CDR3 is TGTGCCAGCAGCCAATGGCGGGGGGAGTACGAGCAGTACTTC.

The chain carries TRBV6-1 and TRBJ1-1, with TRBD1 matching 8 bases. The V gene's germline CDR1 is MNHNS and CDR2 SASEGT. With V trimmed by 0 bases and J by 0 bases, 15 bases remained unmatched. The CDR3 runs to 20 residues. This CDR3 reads CASSEAGRRDRKTMNTEAFF. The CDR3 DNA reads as TGTGCCAGCAGTGAAGCCGGACGAAGGGACAGGAAGACGATGAACACTGAAGCTTTCTTT.

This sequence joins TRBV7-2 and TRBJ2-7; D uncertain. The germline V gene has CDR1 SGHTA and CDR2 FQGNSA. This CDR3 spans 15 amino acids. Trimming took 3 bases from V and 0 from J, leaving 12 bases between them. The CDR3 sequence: CASSLDGRRSYEQYF. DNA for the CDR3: TGTGCCAGCAGCTTGGATGGCCGCCGCTCCTACGAGCAGTACTTC. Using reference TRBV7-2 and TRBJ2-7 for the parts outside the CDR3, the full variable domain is GAGVSQSPSNKVTEKGKDVELRCDPISGHTALYWYRQSLGQGLEFLIYFQGNSAPDKSGLPSDRFSAERTGGSVSTLTIQRTQQEDSAVYLCASSLDGRRSYEQYFGPGTRLTVT.

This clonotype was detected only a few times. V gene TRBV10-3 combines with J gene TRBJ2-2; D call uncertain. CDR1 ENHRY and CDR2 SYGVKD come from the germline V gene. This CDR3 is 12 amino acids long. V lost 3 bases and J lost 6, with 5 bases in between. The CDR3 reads CAISEGPGELFF. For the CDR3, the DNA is TGTGCCATCAGTGAAGGCCCCGGGGAGCTGTTTTTT.

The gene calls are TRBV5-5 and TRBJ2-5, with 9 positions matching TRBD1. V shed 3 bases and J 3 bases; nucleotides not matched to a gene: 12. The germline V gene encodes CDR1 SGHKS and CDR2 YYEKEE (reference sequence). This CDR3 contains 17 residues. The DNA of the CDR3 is TGTGCCAGCAGCTATTACAGGGGGCTCCAAATTGAAGAGACCCAGTACTTC. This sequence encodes CASSYYRGLQIEETQYF.

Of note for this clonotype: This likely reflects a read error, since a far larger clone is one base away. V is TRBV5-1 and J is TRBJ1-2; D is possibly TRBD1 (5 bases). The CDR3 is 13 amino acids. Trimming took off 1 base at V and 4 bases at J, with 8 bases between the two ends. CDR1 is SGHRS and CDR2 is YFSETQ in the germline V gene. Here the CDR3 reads CASSLPGIYGYTF. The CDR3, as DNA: TGCGCCAGCAGCTTGCCAGGGATCTATGGCTACACCTTC.